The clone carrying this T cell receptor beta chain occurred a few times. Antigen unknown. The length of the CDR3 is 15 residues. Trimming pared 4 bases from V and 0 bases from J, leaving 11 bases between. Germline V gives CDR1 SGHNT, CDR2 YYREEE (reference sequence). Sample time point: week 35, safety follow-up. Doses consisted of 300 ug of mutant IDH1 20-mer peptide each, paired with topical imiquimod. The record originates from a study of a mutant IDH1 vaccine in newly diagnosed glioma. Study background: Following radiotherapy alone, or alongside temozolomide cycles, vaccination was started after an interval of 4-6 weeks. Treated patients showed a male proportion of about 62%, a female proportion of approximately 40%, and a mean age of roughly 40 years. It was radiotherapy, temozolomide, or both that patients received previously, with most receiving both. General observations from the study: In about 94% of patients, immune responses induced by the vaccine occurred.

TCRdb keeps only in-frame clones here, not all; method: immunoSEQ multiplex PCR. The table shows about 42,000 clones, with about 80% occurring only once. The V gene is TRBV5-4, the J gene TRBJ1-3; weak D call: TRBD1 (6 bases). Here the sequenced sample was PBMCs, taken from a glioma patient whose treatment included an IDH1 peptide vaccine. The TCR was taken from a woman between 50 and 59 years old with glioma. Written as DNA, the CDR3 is TGTGCCAGCAGCCTCGGGACAACCTCTGGAAACACCATATATTTT. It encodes CASSLGTTSGNTIYF.